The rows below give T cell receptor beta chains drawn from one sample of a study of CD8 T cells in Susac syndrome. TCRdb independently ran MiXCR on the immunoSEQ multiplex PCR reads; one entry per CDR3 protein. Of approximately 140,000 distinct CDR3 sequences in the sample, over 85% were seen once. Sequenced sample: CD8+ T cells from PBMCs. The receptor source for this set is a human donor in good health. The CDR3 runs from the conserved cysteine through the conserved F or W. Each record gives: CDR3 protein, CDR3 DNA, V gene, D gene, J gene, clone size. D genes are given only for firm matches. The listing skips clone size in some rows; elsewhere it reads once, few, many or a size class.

cdr3_aa: CASSQGRQLYEQYF
cdr3_nt: TGCGCCAGCAGCCAAGGTCGTCAGCTCTACGAGCAGTACTTC
v_call: TRBV4-3
d_call: .
j_call: TRBJ2-7
clone_size: .

cdr3_aa: CASSLHPRQAQNIQYF
cdr3_nt: TGTGCCAGCAGCCTCCACCCCCGACAGGCTCAAAACATTCAGTACTTC
v_call: TRBV7-2
d_call: .
j_call: TRBJ2-4
clone_size: once

cdr3_aa: CASSLATSGKYEQYF
cdr3_nt: TGTGCCAGCAGCTTAGCAACTAGCGGGAAATACGAGCAGTACTTC
v_call: TRBV11-2
d_call: TRBD2
j_call: TRBJ2-7
clone_size: .

cdr3_aa: CASSPHTSSGANVLTF
cdr3_nt: TGTGCCAGCAGCCCCCATACGAGCTCTGGGGCCAACGTCCTGACTTTC
v_call: TRBV7-2
d_call: .
j_call: TRBJ2-6
clone_size: .

cdr3_aa: CASSRGFSNQPQHF
cdr3_nt: TGTGCCAGCAGCAGGGGGTTTAGCAATCAGCCCCAGCATTTT
v_call: TRBV27
d_call: TRBD1
j_call: TRBJ1-5
clone_size: .

cdr3_aa: CASSPSGDNEQFF
cdr3_nt: TGCGCCAGCAGCCCGTCCGGAGACAATGAGCAGTTCTTC
v_call: TRBV5-1
d_call: .
j_call: TRBJ2-1
clone_size: .

cdr3_aa: CASSLAYGMEEWSGEQFF
cdr3_nt: TGTGCCAGCAGCTTAGCGTACGGGATGGAAGAATGGTCGGGTGAGCAGTTCTTC
v_call: TRBV7-9
d_call: .
j_call: TRBJ2-1
clone_size: .

cdr3_aa: CASSPESGRTDTQYF
cdr3_nt: TGTGCCAGCAGTCCTGAGAGCGGGAGAACAGATACGCAGTATTTT
v_call: TRBV27
d_call: TRBD2
j_call: TRBJ2-3
clone_size: .

cdr3_aa: CSALQGPSYNEQFF
cdr3_nt: TGCAGTGCTCTACAGGGTCCAAGTTACAATGAGCAGTTCTTC
v_call: TRBV20-1
d_call: .
j_call: TRBJ2-1
clone_size: .

cdr3_aa: CASSPGWGLAFF
cdr3_nt: TGTGCCAGCAGTCCTGGGTGGGGACTAGCTTTCTTT
v_call: TRBV12-3/TRBV12-4
d_call: .
j_call: TRBJ1-1
clone_size: .